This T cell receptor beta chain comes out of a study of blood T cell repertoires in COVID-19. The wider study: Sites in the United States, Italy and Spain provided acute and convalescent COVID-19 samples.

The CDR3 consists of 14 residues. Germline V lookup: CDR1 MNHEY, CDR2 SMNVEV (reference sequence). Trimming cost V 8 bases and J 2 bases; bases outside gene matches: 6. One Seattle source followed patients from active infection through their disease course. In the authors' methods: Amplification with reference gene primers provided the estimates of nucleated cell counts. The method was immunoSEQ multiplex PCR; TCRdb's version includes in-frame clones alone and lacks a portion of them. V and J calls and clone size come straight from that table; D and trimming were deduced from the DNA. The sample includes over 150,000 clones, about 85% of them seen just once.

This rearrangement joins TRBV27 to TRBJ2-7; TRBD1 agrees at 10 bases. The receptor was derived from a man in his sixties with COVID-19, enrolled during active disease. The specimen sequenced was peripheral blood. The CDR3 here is CASESTGGPYEQYF. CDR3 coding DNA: TGTGCCAGCGAATCGACAGGGGGCCCCTACGAGCAGTACTTC.